This T cell receptor (beta chain) derives from a study of neurological immune-mediated disorders. Regarding this clonotype: The antigen is unknown. A junction end diverges from the germline sequence, so it may reflect a read error.

The cDNA came from 5'RACE, which used 10-nucleotide random UMIs. One entry per CDR3 protein, called by TCRdb with MiXCR from the 5' RACE reads. The repertoire has some 30,000 distinct CDR3 sequences, about 16% of them found once; the top ten carry around 4.9%. Study-wide results and limits: Private repertoires in all groups were suggested, as expanded clones shared no CDR3 amino acid sequences across subjects. While HTLV-1-associated myelopathy showed the greatest TCR clonal expansion, multiple sclerosis showed the least, falling below healthy controls.

Specified time point: technical triplicate 3. The sorted libraries took roughly 990,000 CD4+ or CD8+ T cells. The sequence came from a female donor with HTLV-1-associated myelopathy (HAM/TSP). Source material: CD4+ T cells from blood.

The CDR3 loop reads CASSRDTEALF. The CDR3 DNA reads as TGTGCCAGCAGCAGAGACACTGAAGCATTATTT. The chain links TRBV7-9 to TRBJ1-1; the D is unclear. This CDR3 has 11 amino acids. Per germline, CDR1 SEHNR and CDR2 FQNEAQ (reference sequence).